The clone carrying this T cell receptor (beta chain) came up a few times. Its antigen is not identified. These data originate in a study of beta chain features in type 1 diabetes. Overall study: Cell yields, gender and age were comparable in patients and healthy donors. Examination covered some 110,000,000 sorted cells spanning all samples. Study conclusions and caveats: In cDNA sequencing, cells with high TCR expression could be over-represented.

The sequenced template was cDNA made from the entire isolated RNA. Sequenced by immunoSEQ multiplex PCR; TCRdb stores in-frame clones only, minus some. The profile covers 200,000 to 300,000 clones, with about 25% appearing a single time and more than 3% taken by the ten largest. Germline values: CDR1 SQVTM, CDR2 ANQGSEA. This CDR3 has 15 residues. Trimming took 1 base from V and 6 from J, leaving 16 bases between them. The clonotype originates from a man between 25 and 39 years old in good health. The sequencing sample was made of central memory CD4+ T cells from blood. The rearrangement uses TRBV29-1 and TRBJ2-1; tentative D call: TRBD1 (5 bases). The CDR3 region is CSVEARMGRSNEQFF. The DNA for the CDR3 is TGCAGCGTTGAAGCTCGTATGGGGCGAAGCAATGAGCAGTTCTTC.